The 5 T cell receptor beta chains below were found in one sample sequenced in a study of blood T cells in healthy people across ages. The use of a sample-barcoded 5' primer and a J-beta primer mix characterized a second PCR of roughly 6 to 11 cycles. TCRdb itself ran the 5' RACE reads through MiXCR, one entry per CDR3 protein. There are around 1,900,000 distinct CDR3 sequences in the sample; 30% to 40% occur only once, and roughly 23% lies in the top ten. The sample comprised blood. These receptors came from a human donor in good health.

The chain is built from TRBV20-1 and TRBJ2-7, with 9 nucleotides matching TRBD2. This CDR3 has 13 residues. Germline-derived CDR1 and CDR2 are DFQATT and SNEGSKA (reference sequence). V was clipped by 6 bases and J by 2 bases; unmatched bases: 5. The CDR3: CSASSGGPYEQYF. The CDR3 DNA reads TGCAGTGCCTCGAGCGGGGGGCCCTACGAGCAGTACTTC.

In its sample, this clonotype was seen a few times. The CDR3 here is CASSPSDRVYEQYF. CDR3 nucleotide sequence: TGTGCCAGCAGTCCTTCGGACAGGGTCTACGAGCAGTACTTC. The gene calls are TRBV28 and TRBJ2-7, with TRBD1 identical over 8 bases. This CDR3 region has 14 residues. The V and J ends lost 5 bases and 3 bases, in that order; junction bases with no gene match: 6. Per the germline V gene, CDR1 is MDHEN and CDR2 is SYDVKM.

The chain couples TRBV2 to TRBJ2-7; the D is unclear. The V gene's germline CDR1 is SNHLY and CDR2 FYNNEI. V gave up 3 bases and J gave up 5 bases, with 17 bases separating them. This CDR3 has 15 amino acids. The CDR3 spells CASSDPRAVIHEQYF. The CDR3, as DNA: TGTGCCAGCAGTGACCCGAGAGCAGTTATTCACGAGCAGTACTTC.

The table lists this clonotype with a few counts. The chain combines TRBV3-1 with TRBJ1-2; the D is unclear. Germline V gene lookup returns CDR1 LGHDT and CDR2 YNNKEL (reference sequence). V was cut by 1 base and J by 8 bases, with 11 bases left in between. The CDR3 contains 13 residues. CDR3 nucleotides: TGTGCCAGCAGCCAAGGAAGGTCTGGGGGCTACACCTTC. Protein sequence: CASSQGRSGGYTF.

This clonotype was seen a handful of times. The CDR3: CASSQESASTYEQYF. CDR3 nucleotide sequence: TGTGCCAGCAGCCAAGAATCCGCCTCAACATACGAGCAGTACTTC. The V call is TRBV3-1, the J call TRBJ2-7; the D is unclear. The V gene lost 0 bases and the J gene lost 4 bases, with 13 bases spanning the gap. Germline CDR1 and CDR2: LGHDT and YNNKEL (reference sequence). The CDR3 runs to 15 residues.